Below are 29 T cell receptor beta chains sequenced from a single sample in a study of vaccination and CD4 T cells after COVID-19. Specified time point: late sampling 161 to 241 days after vaccination in three convalescent patients. As to treatment: roughly 10-day PBMC culture with coronavirus spike peptide pools or control peptides (ViraFEST assay). No antigen has been assigned to these receptors. The assay that was used to sequence DNA from cultured CD4+ T cells was the Oncomine TCR Beta short-read assay. A single record per CDR3 protein comes from TCRdb applying MiXCR to the PCR reads. Among about 15,000 distinct CDR3 sequences listed, over 45% were seen once. The starting material was CD4+ T cells from blood, cultured in vitro, obtained about 7 months after SARS-CoV-2 vaccination. Receptors were obtained from a human donor who had recovered from COVID-19.

There are a few counts of this clonotype. The chain employs TRBV6-1 and TRBJ2-5; D not resolved. The CDR3 sequence is 10 residues long. Deletions cut 8 bases from V and 4 bases from J, with 5 bases between. Per the germline V gene, CDR1 is MNHNS and CDR2 is SASEGT. Written as DNA, the CDR3 is TGTGCCAGCCGCGGAGAGACCCAGTACTTC. It translates to CASRGETQYF.

The CDR3 region has the DNA TGCGCCAGCAGCTTGGCCGGCTCTAGCCTCCAAGAGACCCAGTACTTC. Protein sequence: CASSLAGSSLQETQYF. The V and J genes are TRBV5-1 and TRBJ2-5, with D possibly being TRBD2 (5 bases). The V and J ends lost 0 bases and 1 base respectively, with 13 bases between them. In germline, CDR1 is SGHRS, CDR2 YFSETQ. CDR3 size: 16 residues. Using reference TRBV5-1 and TRBJ2-5 for the parts outside the CDR3, the full variable domain is KAGVTQTPRYLIKTRGQQVTLSCSPISGHRSVSWYQQTPGQGLQFLFEYFSETQRNKGNFPGRFSGRQFSNSRSEMNVSTLELGDSALYLCASSLAGSSLQETQYFGPGTRLLVL.

The V gene is TRBV20-1, the J gene TRBJ2-1; D not certain. The germline CDR1 and CDR2 sequences are DFQATT and SNEGSKA (reference sequence). The CDR3 has 13 amino acids. Deletions cut 6 bases from V and 6 bases from J, with 15 bases between. The CDR3 here is CSAYGVAANEQFF. CDR3 in DNA: TGCAGTGCCTATGGAGTAGCAGCCAATGAGCAGTTCTTC.

The chain combines TRBV5-1 with TRBJ1-6, with 8 bases identical to TRBD1. The CDR3 is made up of 15 amino acids. After removal of 6 bases from V and 8 bases from J, the junction contained 10 bases not matched to a gene. The V gene's germline CDR1 is SGHRS and CDR2 YFSETQ. CDR3 in DNA: TGCGCCAGCACCTCAGGGGGCTGGGACGATTCACCCCTCCACTTT. This sequence encodes CASTSGGWDDSPLHF.

J is TRBJ2-3 and V is TRBV7-9; perhaps TRBD2 as D (6 bases). The CDR3 consists of 16 residues. The germline gives CDR1 SEHNR, CDR2 FQNEAQ (reference sequence). Deletions cut 2 bases from V and 0 bases from J, with 12 bases between. CDR3 in DNA: TGTGCCAGCAGCTTATGGTTAGCGGTGAGCACAGATACGCAGTATTTT. Amino acid sequence: CASSLWLAVSTDTQYF. The full variable domain, in which reference TRBV7-9 and TRBJ2-3 provide the parts outside the CDR3, is DTGVSQNPRHKITKRGQNVTFRCDPISEHNRLYWYRQTLGQGPEFLTYFQNEAQLEKSRLLSDRFSAERPKGSFSTLEIQRTEQGDSAMYLCASSLWLAVSTDTQYFGPGTRLTVL.

This chain links TRBV7-8 with TRBJ1-2, with TRBD1 matching over 7 bases. This CDR3 region has 14 residues. V lost 5 bases and J lost 8; bases outside the gene matches: 11. CDR1 is SGHVS and CDR2 is FQNEAQ in the germline V gene. CDR3: CASSLMHTGEGYTF. The CDR3 region has the DNA TGTGCCAGCAGCCTGATGCATACAGGGGAAGGCTACACCTTC.

This clonotype has a handful of counts. The J gene is TRBJ1-2, the V gene TRBV7-9; D gene unclear. V lost 7 bases and J 3 bases, leaving 15 bases between the germline ends. From germline, CDR1 is SEHNR and CDR2 FQNEAQ (reference sequence). The CDR3 runs 14 residues. CDR3 region: CASTEGGRDYGYTF. In DNA form, the CDR3 reads TGTGCCAGCACCGAAGGCGGGCGGGACTATGGCTACACCTTC.

The genes are TRBV5-4 and TRBJ1-2, with D possibly matching TRBD1 (6 bases). Germline CDR1 reads SGHNT; CDR2 reads YYREEE (reference sequence). The CDR3 is 14 residues long. The germline V and J ends were trimmed by 3 bases and 4 bases, with 13 bases remaining between them. In nucleotides, the CDR3 is TGTGCCAGCAGCTCGATTACAGGGCTCTATGGCTACACCTTC. Translated: CASSSITGLYGYTF.

This clonotype was seen more than once but under ten times. The chain recombines TRBV4-1 with TRBJ2-3; D might be TRBD1 (6 bases). V lost 1 base, J lost 0 bases, and 14 bases lay in between. The length of the CDR3 is 17 residues. Germline V CDR1 and CDR2: MGHRA, YSYEKL. Here the CDR3 DNA reads TGCGCCAGCAGCCAAGGGCCGACAGGCCGTAGCACAGATACGCAGTATTTT. This translates into CASSQGPTGRSTDTQYF.

This chain links TRBV5-4 with TRBJ2-1; tentatively, D is TRBD1 or TRBD2 (6 bases each). Germline lookup yields CDR1 SGHNT and CDR2 YYREEE (reference sequence). Deletions cut 8 bases from V and 7 bases from J, with 16 bases between. The CDR3 covers 13 residues. The CDR3 region has the DNA TGTGCCAGACCCCGGACGGGGGCAAATGAGCAGTTCTTC. It encodes CARPRTGANEQFF.

V and J are TRBV20-1 and TRBJ2-1; TRBD2 agrees at 13 bases. The CDR3 totals 18 residues. The germline CDR1 and CDR2 sequences are DFQATT and SNEGSKA (reference sequence). V shed 0 bases, J shed 4 bases, and the junction held 9 bases outside the gene matches. CDR3 residues: CSARDPRLAGGQYNEQFF. CDR3 bases: TGCAGTGCTAGAGATCCCCGACTAGCGGGGGGCCAATACAATGAGCAGTTCTTC.

This clonotype has more than one count but fewer than ten. The chain has TRBV7-2 and TRBJ2-7; 8 nucleotides line up with TRBD2. V was pared by 4 bases and J by 4 bases, with 15 bases of the junction left unmatched. Per the germline V gene, CDR1 is SGHTA and CDR2 is FQGNSA. CDR3 length equals 17 residues. Written as DNA, the CDR3 is TGTGCCAGCAGCTCAGGGGTGAGGGTGACTAGCGCATACGAGCAGTACTTC. Translation: CASSSGVRVTSAYEQYF.

The chain uses TRBV12-1 and TRBJ2-1; the table assigns TRBD1, which was not confirmed against the DNA. TRBV12-1 is listed as a pseudogene. The CDR3 has 14 amino acids. The DNA of the CDR3 is TGTGCCAGCAGCTTTGCTGGGCGCATCCCCGCGGAGTTCTTC. It yields the protein CASSFAGRIPAEFF.

The CDR3: CSAMGTSGRAVTDTQYF. In nucleotides, the CDR3 is TGCAGTGCCATGGGGACTAGCGGGAGGGCCGTTACAGATACGCAGTATTTT. The chain couples TRBV20-1 to TRBJ2-3; 16 nucleotides agree with TRBD2. V lost 6 bases, J lost 3 bases, and 9 bases stayed unmatched. CDR1 DFQATT and CDR2 SNEGSKA come from the germline V gene (reference sequence). CDR3 size: 17 residues.

The V and J genes are TRBV7-2 and TRBJ2-7; maybe TRBD2 (5 bases). CDR1 is SGHTA and CDR2 is FQGNSA in the germline V gene. V was trimmed by 5 bases and J by 1 base, leaving 18 bases between them. The CDR3 loop spans 16 amino acids. The CDR3 region is CASSRGRGFGSYEQYF. The CDR3 DNA reads as TGTGCCAGCAGCCGAGGGCGTGGGTTTGGGTCCTACGAGCAGTACTTC.

The V call is TRBV7-3, the J call TRBJ2-2; D is perhaps TRBD2 (6 bases). The CDR3 runs 14 residues. Germline loops: CDR1 SGHTA, CDR2 FQGTGA. V lost 5 bases and J lost 6, with 13 bases in between. CDR3 nucleotides: TGTGCCAGCAGCCGAAGCGGGTCTCCCGGGGAGCTGTTTTTT. Its protein is CASSRSGSPGELFF.

This clonotype was recorded a few times. The chain joins TRBV7-2 to TRBJ2-5; TRBD2 is a possible D gene (5 bases). Trimming cost V 4 bases and J 7 bases, with 16 bases left between them. Germline values: CDR1 SGHTA, CDR2 FQGNSA. CDR3 length: 14 amino acids. CDR3 in amino acids: CASSSVGESGTQYF. CDR3 nucleotides: TGTGCCAGCAGCTCTGTTGGGGAGTCAGGGACCCAGTACTTC.

This chain joins TRBV18 and TRBJ2-7; D possibly corresponds to TRBD2 (6 bases). V lost 3 bases and J lost 2, with 11 bases in between. The CDR3 totals 14 residues. CDR1 and CDR2 from the germline V gene are KGHSH and LQKENI. In nucleotides, the CDR3 is TGTGCCAGCTCACCCCCGGGACTTCCCTACGAGCAGTACTTC. Translation: CASSPPGLPYEQYF.

V is TRBV2 and J is TRBJ1-1; D remains unclear. V was shortened by 4 bases and J by 11 bases, with 11 bases between the two germline ends. CDR3 length: 11 residues. Germline V gene data show CDR1 as SNHLY and CDR2 as FYNNEI. CDR3 loop: CASSGEVLAFF. The CDR3 DNA is TGTGCCAGCAGTGGAGAGGTTTTGGCTTTCTTT.

The chain recombines TRBV24-1 with TRBJ2-1, with D possibly being TRBD2 (6 bases). V was clipped by 5 bases and J by 6 bases, with 7 bases between them. Germline lookup yields CDR1 KGHDR and CDR2 SFDVKD. The CDR3 spans 12 residues. CDR3 in amino acids: CATSGRGNEQFF. The CDR3 nucleotides are TGTGCCACCAGTGGGAGGGGCAATGAGCAGTTCTTC.

The CDR3: CASSEQGKDYGYTF. CDR3 bases: TGTGCCAGCAGTGAACAGGGCAAAGACTATGGCTACACCTTC. This chain links TRBV6-1 with TRBJ1-2, with D possibly TRBD1 on 5 matching bases. Germline assignment: CDR1 MNHNS and CDR2 SASEGT. V was clipped by 2 bases and J by 3 bases, with 10 bases between them. The CDR3 spans 14 residues.

The V call is TRBV2, the J call TRBJ1-5; 7 positions agree with TRBD1. J lost 3 bases, V lost 7 bases, and 3 bases had no gene match. Germline CDR1 reads SNHLY; CDR2 reads FYNNEI. The CDR3 has 13 residues. CDR3 protein: CASTDRDNQPQHF. Here the CDR3 DNA reads TGTGCCAGCACCGACAGGGACAATCAGCCCCAGCATTTT.

The chain uses TRBV7-9 and TRBJ2-5, with 10 bases matching TRBD2. V lost 2 bases, J lost 5 bases, and 11 bases stayed unmatched. This CDR3 region has 17 residues. CDR1 SEHNR and CDR2 FQNEAQ come from the germline V gene (reference sequence). The DNA for the CDR3 is TGTGCCAGCAGCTTACTCGCTAGCGGGAGTGGTGGGGAGACCCAGTACTTC. Protein sequence: CASSLLASGSGGETQYF.

The rearrangement uses TRBV6-1 and TRBJ1-1; possible D gene TRBD1, 6 bases. The ends were cut back, 7 bases at V and 1 base at J, with 16 bases in the middle. The CDR3 has 15 residues. Germline CDR1 and CDR2: MNHNS and SASEGT. CDR3 coding DNA: TGTGCCAGCATAGGTCGACAGGAAGGGAACACTGAAGCTTTCTTT. Amino acid sequence: CASIGRQEGNTEAFF.

The chain employs TRBV7-9 and TRBJ1-6, with D possibly matching TRBD1 (5 bases). V gave up 2 bases and J gave up 9 bases, with 8 bases separating them. CDR1 is SEHNR, CDR2 FQNEAQ, per germline (reference sequence). This CDR3 is 13 amino acids long. The CDR3 coding sequence is TGTGCCAGCAGCTTACAGCAGGGTTCACCCCTCCACTTT. This codes for CASSLQQGSPLHF.

This rearrangement joins TRBV6-1 to TRBJ1-2; a weak D match, TRBD1 (5 bases). V shed 7 bases and J shed 3 bases, with 15 bases lying between them. The CDR3 length is 14 residues. Germline V gives CDR1 MNHNS, CDR2 SASEGT. This CDR3 is CASKGGGGDYGYTF. The CDR3 DNA follows: TGTGCCAGCAAGGGCGGCGGAGGGGACTATGGCTACACCTTC.

The chain uses TRBV6-1 and TRBJ1-2; D may be TRBD1 (5 bases). V was shortened by 2 bases and J by 2 bases, with 12 bases between the two germline ends. This CDR3 comprises 15 residues. Germline assignment: CDR1 MNHNS and CDR2 SASEGT. CDR3 in amino acids: CASSERGTLNYGYTF. CDR3 nucleotides: TGTGCCAGCAGTGAAAGGGGCACTCTGAACTATGGCTACACCTTC.

This clonotype showed up just once. This sequence joins TRBV7-9 and TRBJ1-1; the match to TRBD1 covers 7 bases. With V trimmed by 2 bases and J by 1 base, 7 bases remained unmatched. Germline V gene sequence: CDR1 SEHNR, CDR2 FQNEAQ (reference sequence). The CDR3 covers 16 residues. The CDR3 nucleotides are TGTGCCAGCAGCTTAAGAGGGACAGTGGGGAACACTGAAGCTTTCTTT. The encoded protein is CASSLRGTVGNTEAFF. The full variable domain, with the rest looked up from reference TRBV7-9 and TRBJ1-1, is DTGVSQNPRHKITKRGQNVTFRCDPISEHNRLYWYRQTLGQGPEFLTYFQNEAQLEKSRLLSDRFSAERPKGSFSTLEIQRTEQGDSAMYLCASSLRGTVGNTEAFFGQGTRLTVV.

The rearrangement joins TRBV20-1 to TRBJ1-4; no clear D gene. Trimming removed 3 bases from V and 7 bases from J, with 12 bases in between. Germline loops: CDR1 DFQATT, CDR2 SNEGSKA (reference sequence). This CDR3 contains 13 residues. The DNA of the CDR3 is TGCAGTGCTAGGGAAGGGCTGAGTGAAAAACTGTTTTTT. Translated: CSAREGLSEKLFF.